This T cell receptor (beta chain) was profiled in a study of blood T cell repertoires in COVID-19. How the authors handled the data: Counts of nucleated cells, estimated from reference gene primer amplification, were obtained. Assay: immunoSEQ multiplex PCR; the TCRdb copy retains only in-frame clones and omits some. That table gives V, J and clone size, and the DNA gave D and trimming. The data hold around 130,000 clones, with roughly 79% observed a single time. From germline, CDR1 is SGHAT and CDR2 FQNNGV. The V end lost 5 bases, the J end lost 7 bases, and 15 bases lay between the germline ends. The CDR3 covers 15 residues. The sample holds a few counts of this clone.

The source is a human donor in a cohort sampled during active COVID-19. V usage is TRBV11-2 and J usage is TRBJ1-6; D unresolved. The sequencing input was peripheral blood. The CDR3: CASSRWTGRNSPLHF. The CDR3 nucleotides are TGTGCCAGCAGCCGCTGGACGGGGAGGAATTCACCCCTCCACTTT. The entire variable domain, with the rest obtained from reference TRBV11-2 and TRBJ1-6, is as follows: EAGVAQSPRYKIIEKRQSVAFWCNPISGHATLYWYQQILGQGPKLLIQFQNNGVVDDSQLPKDRFSAERLKGVDSTLKIQPAKLEDSAVYLCASSRWTGRNSPLHFGNGTRLTVT.